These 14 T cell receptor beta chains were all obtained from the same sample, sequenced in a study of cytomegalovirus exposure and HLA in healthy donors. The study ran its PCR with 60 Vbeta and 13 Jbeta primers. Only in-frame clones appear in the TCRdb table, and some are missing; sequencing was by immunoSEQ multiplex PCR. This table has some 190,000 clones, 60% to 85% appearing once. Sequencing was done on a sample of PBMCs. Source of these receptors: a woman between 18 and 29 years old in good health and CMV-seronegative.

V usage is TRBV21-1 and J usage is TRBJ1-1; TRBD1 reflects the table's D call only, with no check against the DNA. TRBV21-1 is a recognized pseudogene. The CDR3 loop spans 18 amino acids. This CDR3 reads CASSKDRDRGPWSTEAFF. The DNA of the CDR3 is TGTGCCAGCAGCAAAGACCGGGACAGGGGTCCATGGAGTACTGAAGCTTTCTTT.

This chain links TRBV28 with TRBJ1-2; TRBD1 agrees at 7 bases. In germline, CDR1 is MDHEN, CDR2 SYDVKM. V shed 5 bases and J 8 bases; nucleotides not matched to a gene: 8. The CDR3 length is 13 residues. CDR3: CASSPTGEVGYTF. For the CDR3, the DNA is TGTGCCAGCAGTCCCACAGGGGAGGTAGGCTACACCTTC.

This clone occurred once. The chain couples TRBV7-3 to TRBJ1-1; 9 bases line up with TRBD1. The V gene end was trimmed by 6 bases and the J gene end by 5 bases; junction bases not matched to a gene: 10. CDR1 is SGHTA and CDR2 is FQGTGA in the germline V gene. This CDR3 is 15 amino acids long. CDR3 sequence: CASSPNRGPRTEAFF. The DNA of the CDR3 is TGTGCCAGCAGTCCCAACAGGGGGCCTCGGACTGAAGCTTTCTTT.

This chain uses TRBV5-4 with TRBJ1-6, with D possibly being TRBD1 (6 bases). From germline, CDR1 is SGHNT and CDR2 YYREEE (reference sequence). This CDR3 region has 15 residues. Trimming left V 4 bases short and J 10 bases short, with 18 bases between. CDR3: CASSLLGAGPSPLHF. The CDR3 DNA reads TGTGCCAGCAGCCTCCTGGGGGCAGGGCCCTCACCCCTCCACTTT. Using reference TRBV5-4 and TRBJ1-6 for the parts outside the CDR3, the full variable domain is ETGVTQSPTHLIKTRGQQVTLRCSSQSGHNTVSWYQQALGQGPQFIFQYYREEENGRGNFPPRFSGLQFPNYSSELNVNALELDDSALYLCASSLLGAGPSPLHFGNGTRLTVT.

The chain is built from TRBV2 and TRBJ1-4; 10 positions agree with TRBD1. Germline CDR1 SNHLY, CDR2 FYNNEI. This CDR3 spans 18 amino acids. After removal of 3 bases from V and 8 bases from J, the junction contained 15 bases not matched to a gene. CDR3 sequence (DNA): TGTGCCAGCAGTGACCCCGGACAGGGGGAAGTGCGAAGAGAAAAACTGTTTTTT. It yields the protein CASSDPGQGEVRREKLFF.

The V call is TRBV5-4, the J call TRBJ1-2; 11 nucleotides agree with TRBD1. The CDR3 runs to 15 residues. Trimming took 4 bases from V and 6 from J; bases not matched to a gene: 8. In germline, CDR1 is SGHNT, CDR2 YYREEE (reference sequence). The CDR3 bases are TGTGCCAGCAGCCCCCGGACAGGGGGCGTGGATGGCTACACCTTC. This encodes CASSPRTGGVDGYTF.

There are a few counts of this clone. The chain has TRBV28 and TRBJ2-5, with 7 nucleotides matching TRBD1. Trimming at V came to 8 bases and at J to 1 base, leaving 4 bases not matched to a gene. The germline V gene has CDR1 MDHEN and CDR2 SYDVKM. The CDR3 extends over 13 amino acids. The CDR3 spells CASLDRAQETQYF. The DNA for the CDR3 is TGTGCCAGCCTAGACAGGGCCCAAGAGACCCAGTACTTC.

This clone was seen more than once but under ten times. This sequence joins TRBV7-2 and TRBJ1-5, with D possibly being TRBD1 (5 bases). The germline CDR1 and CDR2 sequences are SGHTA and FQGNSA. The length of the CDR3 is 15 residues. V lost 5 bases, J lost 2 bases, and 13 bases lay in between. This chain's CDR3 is CASSPGGTRNQPQHF. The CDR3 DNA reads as TGTGCCAGCAGCCCCGGGGGGACTCGCAATCAGCCCCAGCATTTT.

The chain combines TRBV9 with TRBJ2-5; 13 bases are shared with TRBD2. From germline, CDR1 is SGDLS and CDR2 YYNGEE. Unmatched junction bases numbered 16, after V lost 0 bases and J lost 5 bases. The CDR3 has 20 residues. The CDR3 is CASSVDSGLAGALSEETQYF. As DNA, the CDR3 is TGTGCCAGCAGCGTAGACTCAGGACTAGCGGGGGCCCTTTCGGAGGAGACCCAGTACTTC.

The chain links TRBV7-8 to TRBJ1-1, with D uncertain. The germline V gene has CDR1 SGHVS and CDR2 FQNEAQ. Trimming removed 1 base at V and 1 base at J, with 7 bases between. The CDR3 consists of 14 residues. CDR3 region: CASSLVTPNTEAFF. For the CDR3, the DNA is TGTGCCAGCAGCTTAGTGACACCGAACACTGAAGCTTTCTTT.

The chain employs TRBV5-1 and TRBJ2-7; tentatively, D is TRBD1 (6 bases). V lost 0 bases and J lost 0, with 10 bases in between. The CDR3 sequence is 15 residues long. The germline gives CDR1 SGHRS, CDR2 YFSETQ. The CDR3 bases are TGCGCCAGCAGCTTGGAGCAGGGGCTCTCCTACGAGCAGTACTTC. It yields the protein CASSLEQGLSYEQYF.

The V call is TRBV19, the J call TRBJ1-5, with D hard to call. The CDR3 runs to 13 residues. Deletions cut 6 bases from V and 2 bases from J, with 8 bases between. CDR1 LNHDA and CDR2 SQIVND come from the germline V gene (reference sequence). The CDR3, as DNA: TGTGCCAGTAGCCGGCAGGGCAATCAGCCCCAGCATTTT. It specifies CASSRQGNQPQHF.

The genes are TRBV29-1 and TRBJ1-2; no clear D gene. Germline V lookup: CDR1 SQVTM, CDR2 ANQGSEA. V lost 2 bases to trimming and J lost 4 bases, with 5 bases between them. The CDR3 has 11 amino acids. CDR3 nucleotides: TGCAGCGTTGAATTGAGCTATGGCTACACCTTC. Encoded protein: CSVELSYGYTF.

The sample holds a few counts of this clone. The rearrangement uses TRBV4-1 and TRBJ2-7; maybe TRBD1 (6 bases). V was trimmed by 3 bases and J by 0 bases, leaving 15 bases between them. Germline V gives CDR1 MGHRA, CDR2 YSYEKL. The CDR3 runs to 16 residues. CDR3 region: CASSHRDTQSSYEQYF. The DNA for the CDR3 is TGCGCCAGCAGCCACCGGGACACACAGAGCTCCTACGAGCAGTACTTC.